A single sample gave rise to the 31 T cell receptor beta chains below, sequenced in a study of T cells after yellow fever vaccination. MiXCR, run by TCRdb on the 5' RACE reads, gives a single entry per CDR3 protein. This table has some 560,000 distinct CDR3 sequences, about a sixth appearing once. Sample: PBMCs, taken around 5 days after the first yellow fever vaccination. These TCRs come from a man between 18 and 29 years old who received the YFV17D yellow fever vaccine.

The chain recombines TRBV10-3 with TRBJ2-1; D possibly matches TRBD1 or TRBD2 (5 bases each). The CDR3 is 13 amino acids. Trimming left V 9 bases short and J 0 bases short, with 9 bases between. The germline gives CDR1 ENHRY, CDR2 SYGVKD. The CDR3 sequence is CAIVGDSYNEQFF. The CDR3 nucleotides are TGTGCCATTGTGGGGGACTCCTACAATGAGCAGTTCTTC.

This clonotype was found a few times. The chain employs TRBV10-2 and TRBJ1-6; D not certain. This CDR3 spans 16 amino acids. From germline, CDR1 is WSHSY and CDR2 SAAADI. V lost 2 bases, J lost 8 bases, and 16 bases lay in between. CDR3 sequence (DNA): TGCGCCAGCAGTGAGCCCGGTGGCGGATACTATTCACCCCTCCACTTT. Translated, it gives CASSEPGGGYYSPLHF.

This clonotype was observed many times. The junction departs from the called germline gene at one end, perhaps through a read error. CDR3 bases: TGTGTCAGCAGGGGGCTGGGCACAGATACGCAGTATTTT. It specifies CVSRGLGTDTQYF. The chain joins TRBV27 to TRBJ2-3, with TRBD1 matching over 8 bases. CDR3 size: 13 residues. Germline values: CDR1 MNHEY, CDR2 SMNVEV (reference sequence).

The CDR3 reads CASVGGKWLFF. The CDR3 region has the DNA TGTGCCTCCGTGGGGGGGAAATGGCTGTTTTTT. The chain couples TRBV21-1 to TRBJ1-4; the table's D call, TRBD1, has no DNA check behind it. TRBV21-1 is assigned pseudogene status. The CDR3 spans 11 residues.

The chain's CDR3 is CSARPRTSIPREQYF. CDR3 nucleotide sequence: TGCAGTGCTAGACCCCGGACTAGCATCCCACGAGAGCAGTACTTC. The chain recombines TRBV20-1 with TRBJ2-7, with TRBD2 matching over 8 bases. The CDR3 has 15 amino acids. J lost 7 bases, V lost 2 bases, and 13 bases had no gene match. Germline CDR1 is DFQATT and CDR2 is SNEGSKA (reference sequence).

This clonotype has more than one count but fewer than ten. This chain connects TRBV2 to TRBJ1-1; D gene uncertain. The CDR3 has 10 amino acids. Germline CDR1 SNHLY, CDR2 FYNNEI. With 6 bases removed from V and 9 bases from J, the gap between germline ends came to 8 bases. CDR3 DNA: TGTGCCAGCAGATGGCTCCAAGCTTTCTTT. Amino acid sequence: CASRWLQAFF.

The gene calls are TRBV29-1 and TRBJ2-5; a weak D match, TRBD1 (6 bases). Trimming pared 7 bases from V and 6 bases from J, leaving 12 bases between. The CDR3 is 11 residues long. Germline CDR1 and CDR2: SQVTM and ANQGSEA. In nucleotides, the CDR3 is TGCAGCGGACGGGACACTCAGACCCAGTACTTC. This gives the protein CSGRDTQTQYF.

This clonotype was seen only a few times. This chain uses TRBV28 with TRBJ2-1, with 7 positions matching TRBD1. The CDR3 extends over 14 amino acids. CDR1 is MDHEN, CDR2 SYDVKM, per germline. The junction had 11 bases not matched to a gene; V was cut back by 8 bases and J by 7 bases. The CDR3 DNA reads as TGTGCCAGCTGGACGTACAGGGGAAGGAATGAGCAGTTCTTC. Its translation is CASWTYRGRNEQFF.

There are many counts of this clonotype. The chain employs TRBV4-3 and TRBJ1-2, with 11 nucleotides matching TRBD1. CDR3 size: 14 residues. The germline gives CDR1 LGHNA, CDR2 YSLEER. V lost 4 bases to trimming and J lost 8 bases; unmatched junction nucleotides: 6. The CDR3 nucleotides are TGCGCCAGCAGCCCCCTGGGACAGGGGGACGGCTACACCTTC. It is translated as CASSPLGQGDGYTF.

This clonotype was detected once. The chain uses TRBV6-5 and TRBJ2-1; 11 nucleotides line up with TRBD1. Trimming removed 2 bases from V and 7 bases from J; junction bases left unmatched: 10. The CDR3 is 17 amino acids. Germline V gene sequence: CDR1 MNHEY, CDR2 SVGAGI. The DNA for the CDR3 is TGTGCCAGCAGTTACCTCTACCGGGACAGGGGGATGAATGAGCAGTTCTTC. Its protein product is CASSYLYRDRGMNEQFF.

This clonotype was detected many times. The chain has TRBV10-2 and TRBJ2-7; 8 bases are a match to TRBD2. Losses at the gene ends were 3 bases for V and 2 bases for J; bases not matched to a gene: 12. Germline assignment: CDR1 WSHSY and CDR2 SAAADI. The CDR3 totals 17 residues. The DNA of the CDR3 is TGCGCCAGCAGTGATCCGGGGTCTAGCGGGCTGACCTACGAGCAGTACTTC. Translation gives CASSDPGSSGLTYEQYF.

V is TRBV27 and J is TRBJ1-1; 11 bases agree with TRBD1. Looked up from germline, CDR1 is MNHEY and CDR2 is SMNVEV (reference sequence). The ends lost 4 bases at V and 6 bases at J; junction bases unmatched: 7. The CDR3 is 15 amino acids. The CDR3: CASSSGQGAKAEAFF. The CDR3 DNA follows: TGTGCCAGCAGTTCCGGACAGGGGGCTAAGGCTGAAGCTTTCTTT.

This clonotype has only a few counts. The rearrangement links TRBV12-5 to TRBJ1-1; TRBD1 matches 9 bases. Germline trimming cut 6 bases from V and 6 bases from J; bases unmatched to any gene: 8. CDR3 length equals 14 residues. CDR1 and CDR2 (germline): LGHNT, FRNRAP. CDR3: CASGRTGGLPEAFF. The DNA of the CDR3 is TGTGCTAGTGGCCGAACAGGGGGCTTACCTGAAGCTTTCTTT.

The table lists this clonotype with a few counts. The genes are TRBV6-1 and TRBJ1-4, with a tentative D call TRBD1 (6 bases). The V gene's germline CDR1 is MNHNS and CDR2 SASEGT. The V end lost 7 bases, the J end lost 10 bases, and 19 bases lay between the germline ends. This CDR3 region has 14 residues. The CDR3 reads CASITSGTLGKLFF. The CDR3 DNA is TGTGCCAGCATAACCTCCGGGACATTAGGAAAACTGTTTTTT.

This clonotype was seen a handful of times. V gene TRBV29-1 combines with J gene TRBJ2-3; TRBD2 might be the D (7 bases). Germline lookup yields CDR1 SQVTM and CDR2 ANQGSEA. Trimming removed 3 bases at V and 4 bases at J, with 14 bases between. The CDR3 has 14 amino acids. CDR3: CSVDSPGGADTQYF. CDR3 nucleotide sequence: TGCAGCGTTGATTCCCCGGGGGGCGCAGATACGCAGTATTTT.

With regard to this clonotype: Germline and junction disagree at one end, which may indicate a read error. This chain links TRBV6-1 with TRBJ1-2; 7 positions match TRBD1. The CDR3 is 14 residues long. Germline V gene sequence: CDR1 MNHNS, CDR2 SASEGT. CDR3 coding DNA: TGTGGCAGCAGTCGGACAGGTCTGGCCTCTCGCTACACCTTC. Its translation: CGSSRTGLASRYTF.

This clonotype was counted between two and nine times. This rearrangement joins TRBV11-2 to TRBJ2-5, with 8 bases lining up with TRBD1. In germline, CDR1 is SGHAT, CDR2 FQNNGV. The CDR3 covers 16 residues. The ends lost 1 base at V and 4 bases at J; junction bases unmatched: 8. CDR3 bases: TGTGCCAGCAGCTTAGCAGCAGGGGGCGCGGGAGAGACCCAGTACTTC. Translating gives CASSLAAGGAGETQYF.

This clonotype was counted many times. This chain uses TRBV28 with TRBJ2-1; D assignment may be TRBD1 or TRBD2 (5 bases each). The ends were cut back, 11 bases at V and 4 bases at J, with 18 bases in the middle. This CDR3 spans 14 amino acids. Looked up from germline, CDR1 is MDHEN and CDR2 is SYDVKM. CDR3 loop: CAFQLSGLYNEQFF. The CDR3 nucleotides read TGTGCCTTCCAGCTATCGGGGCTATACAATGAGCAGTTCTTC.

DNA of the CDR3: TGTGCCAGCAGATTACGTGGGGGAACTGAAGCTTTCTTT. This sequence encodes CASRLRGGTEAFF. This chain joins TRBV6-2 or TRBV6-3 and TRBJ1-1; TRBD1 is a possible D gene (5 bases). Deletions cut 6 bases from V and 5 bases from J, with 13 bases between. The CDR3 totals 13 residues. Germline lookup yields CDR1 MNHEY and CDR2 SVGEGT.

This clonotype has a handful of counts. The chain uses TRBV20-1 and TRBJ2-5; D is perhaps TRBD2 (5 bases). The CDR3 sequence is 12 residues long. Trimming cost V 0 bases and J 4 bases, with 6 bases left between them. CDR1 is DFQATT, CDR2 SNEGSKA, per germline (reference sequence). CDR3 region: CSARDSGETQYF. The DNA of the CDR3 is TGCAGTGCTAGAGACAGCGGAGAGACCCAGTACTTC.

This chain connects TRBV4-1 to TRBJ2-7, with 8 nucleotides matching TRBD2. Per germline, CDR1 MGHRA and CDR2 YSYEKL. The CDR3 totals 14 residues. With 3 bases clipped from V and 7 bases from J, the junction kept 8 bases outside the gene matches. The CDR3 here is CASSHPGGGWEQYF. Written as DNA, the CDR3 is TGCGCCAGCAGCCACCCCGGGGGGGGCTGGGAGCAGTACTTC.

The gene calls are TRBV20-1 and TRBJ1-4; D gene unclear. Germline lookup yields CDR1 DFQATT and CDR2 SNEGSKA (reference sequence). This CDR3 region has 13 residues. V was pared by 5 bases and J by 8 bases, with 15 bases between. CDR3 residues: CSAYSGYREKLFF. The CDR3 region has the DNA TGCAGTGCTTACAGTGGATATCGGGAAAAACTGTTTTTT.

This clonotype was counted a few times. The chain couples TRBV12-5 to TRBJ2-1, with 9 bases that match TRBD2. The germline CDR1 and CDR2 sequences are LGHNT and FRNRAP. Trimming took 6 bases from V and 3 from J; bases not matched to a gene: 3. CDR3 size: 14 residues. CDR3 nucleotide sequence: TGTGCTAGTGGGATTAGCGGGGGCTACAATGAGCAGTTCTTC. Translated: CASGISGGYNEQFF.

This clonotype was picked up a small number of times. The V and J genes are TRBV6-2 or TRBV6-3 and TRBJ2-7; D gene unclear. V lost 6 bases and J 2 bases, leaving 17 bases between the germline ends. Germline V gene sequence: CDR1 MNHEY, CDR2 SVGEGT. This CDR3 is built from 15 residues. This CDR3 is CASSPGFVGTYEQYF. The CDR3 DNA is TGTGCCAGCAGCCCCGGGTTCGTAGGGACCTACGAGCAGTACTTC.

This clonotype was picked up a small number of times. The CDR3 loop is CATGHTGNQPQHF. DNA of the CDR3: TGTGCCACCGGGCATACGGGCAATCAGCCCCAGCATTTT. The V and J genes are TRBV24-1 and TRBJ1-5; D gene uncertain. The ends were cut back, 9 bases at V and 2 bases at J, with 10 bases in the middle. Germline assignment: CDR1 KGHDR and CDR2 SFDVKD. This CDR3 region has 13 residues.

J is TRBJ2-7 and V is TRBV7-2; a weak D match, TRBD2 (6 bases). The V gene's germline CDR1 is SGHTA and CDR2 FQGNSA. This CDR3 comprises 16 residues. V lost 2 bases and J 1 base, leaving 15 bases between the germline ends. Written as DNA, the CDR3 is TGTGCCAGCAGCTTACTTTTGTGGGGGGTTTCCTACGAGCAGTACTTC. The encoded protein is CASSLLLWGVSYEQYF.

This clonotype was picked up a small number of times. The rearrangement links TRBV4-1 to TRBJ2-2; TRBD1 is a possible D gene (7 bases). V was clipped by 0 bases and J by 8 bases, with 10 bases between them. The CDR3 sequence is 14 residues long. Germline-derived CDR1 and CDR2 are MGHRA and YSYEKL. The CDR3 here is CASSQEGGQGELFF. The CDR3 DNA reads TGCGCCAGCAGCCAAGAGGGGGGACAGGGGGAGCTGTTTTTT.

This clonotype was found a few times. The V gene is TRBV7-2, the J gene TRBJ2-7; D gene uncertain. The length of the CDR3 is 12 residues. Germline values: CDR1 SGHTA, CDR2 FQGNSA. Trimming pared 2 bases from V and 7 bases from J, leaving 9 bases between. DNA of the CDR3: TGTGCCAGCAGCTTAACGGGTAATGAGCAGTACTTC. Translating gives CASSLTGNEQYF.

This chain uses TRBV4-1 with TRBJ1-1; 8 nucleotides line up with TRBD1. The CDR3 has 15 residues. Germline CDR1 and CDR2: MGHRA and YSYEKL. The trim removed 4 bases at V and 5 bases at J, leaving 9 bases unmatched. CDR3 region: CASSPRQGTGTEAFF. CDR3 DNA: TGCGCCAGCAGCCCGAGACAGGGGACTGGGACTGAAGCTTTCTTT.

The chain has TRBV9 and TRBJ1-1; D might be TRBD1 (5 bases). V was cut by 7 bases and J by 0 bases, with 19 bases left in between. The germline gives CDR1 SGDLS, CDR2 YYNGEE. CDR3 size: 16 residues. The CDR3 spells CASAGGGSTMNTEAFF. The DNA for the CDR3 is TGTGCCAGCGCCGGGGGGGGAAGTACGATGAACACTGAAGCTTTCTTT.

This clonotype was seen a few times. The chain joins TRBV7-2 to TRBJ1-6; D call uncertain. The CDR3 length is 14 residues. Germline V gives CDR1 SGHTA, CDR2 FQGNSA. Trimming cost V 6 bases and J 2 bases, with 8 bases left between them. The CDR3 nucleotides read TGTGCCAGCAGGTCCGGTGCCTATAATTCACCCCTCCACTTT. Translated: CASRSGAYNSPLHF. The entire variable domain, with the rest obtained from reference TRBV7-2 and TRBJ1-6, is as follows: GAGVSQSPSNKVTEKGKDVELRCDPISGHTALYWYRQSLGQGLEFLIYFQGNSAPDKSGLPSDRFSAERTGGSVSTLTIQRTQQEDSAVYLCASRSGAYNSPLHFGNGTRLTVT.